The clone carrying this T cell receptor (beta chain) came up a few times. With 10 bases clipped from V and 4 bases from J, the junction kept 6 bases outside the gene matches. Germline CDR1 reads MGHDK; CDR2 reads SYGVNS. The CDR3 covers 13 residues. This entry belongs to a study of PD-L1 blockade in urothelial cancer. Produced via immunoSEQ multiplex PCR; TCRdb's table is partial and in-frame only. This sample has 100,000 or so clones, with around 90% found just once. V gene TRBV25-1 combines with J gene TRBJ1-1, with 10 bases that match TRBD1. The receptor comes from a woman older than 75 with urothelial cancer. This specimen was PBMCs, taken around atezolizumab (anti-PD-L1) treatment. The CDR3 coding sequence is TGTGCCACTATGGGACAGGGGACCACTGAAGCTTTCTTT. Translation: CATMGQGTTEAFF.